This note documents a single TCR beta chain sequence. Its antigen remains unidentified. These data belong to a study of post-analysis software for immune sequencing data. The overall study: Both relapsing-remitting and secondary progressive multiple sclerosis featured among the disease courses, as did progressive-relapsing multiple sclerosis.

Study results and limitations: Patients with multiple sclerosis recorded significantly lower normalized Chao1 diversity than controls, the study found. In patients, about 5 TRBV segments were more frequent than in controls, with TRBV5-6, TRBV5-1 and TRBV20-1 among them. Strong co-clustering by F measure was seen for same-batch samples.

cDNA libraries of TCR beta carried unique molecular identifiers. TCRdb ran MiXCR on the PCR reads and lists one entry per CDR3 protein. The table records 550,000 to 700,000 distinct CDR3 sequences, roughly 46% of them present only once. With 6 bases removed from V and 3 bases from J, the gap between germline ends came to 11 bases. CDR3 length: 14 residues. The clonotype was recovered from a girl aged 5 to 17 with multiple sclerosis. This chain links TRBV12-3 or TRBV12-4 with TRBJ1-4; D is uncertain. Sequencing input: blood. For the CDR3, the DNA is TGTGCCAGCAGGTGGAGGTCAGCTAATGAAAAACTGTTTTTT. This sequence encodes CASRWRSANEKLFF.